This passage covers 7 T cell receptor beta chains from one sample sequenced in a study of regulatory T cells in long-lasting Graves disease. Library construction for TCR beta used iRepertoire HTBI primers and Arm-PCR of CDR3 regions. Via MiXCR, TCRdb re-called the multiplex PCR reads, giving one row per CDR3 protein. The table records 430,000 or so distinct CDR3 sequences, 21% of them present only once. Sample time point: persistent/refractory GD, antithyroid drugs over 5 years with positive TRAb. After RNA was extracted from PBMCs, the TCR library was made from it. The material sequenced was peripheral blood mononuclear cells (PBMCs), taken when the disease was refractory, from a patient treated with antithyroid drugs. The receptor set was obtained from a female donor with Graves disease.

This sequence joins TRBV18 and TRBJ1-3; no definite D call. The V end lost 4 bases, the J end lost 0 bases, and 10 bases lay between the germline ends. The CDR3 has 15 amino acids. Looked up from germline, CDR1 is KGHSH and CDR2 is LQKENI. The CDR3 spells CASSRPAFSGNTIYF. The CDR3 DNA sequence: TGTGCCAGCTCACGCCCGGCATTCTCTGGAAACACCATATATTTT.

Ten or more counts support this clonotype. This chain connects TRBV7-9 to TRBJ1-1, with 11 positions matching TRBD1. CDR1 is SEHNR, CDR2 FQNEAQ, per germline (reference sequence). With 4 bases clipped from V and 3 bases from J, the junction kept 10 bases outside the gene matches. CDR3 size: 17 residues. The CDR3: CASSYGTGGRRDTEAFF. CDR3 coding DNA: TGTGCCAGCAGCTACGGGACAGGGGGACGAAGGGACACTGAAGCTTTCTTT.

This clonotype was recorded a few times. The rearrangement uses TRBV2 and TRBJ2-6, with a tentative D call TRBD1 (6 bases). Germline CDR1 SNHLY, CDR2 FYNNEI. Deletions cut 8 bases from V and 2 bases from J, with 19 bases between. This CDR3 contains 17 residues. CDR3 sequence (DNA): TGTGCCAGCCGGAGTGACAGGCTACGTCCTGGGGCCAACGTCCTGACTTTC. This translates into CASRSDRLRPGANVLTF.

CDR3 sequence: CASSPMGQGPEKLFF. The CDR3 DNA sequence: TGTGCCAGCTCACCAATGGGACAGGGGCCTGAAAAACTGTTTTTT. The gene calls are TRBV18 and TRBJ1-4, with 10 bases fitting TRBD1. CDR1 and CDR2 (germline): KGHSH, LQKENI. J was trimmed by 7 bases and V by 2 bases; bases with no gene match: 4. This CDR3 region has 15 residues.

This clonotype was observed at least ten times. The chain couples TRBV6-1 to TRBJ2-7, with a possible D match to TRBD2 (6 bases). This CDR3 is built from 13 residues. The ends were cut back, 4 bases at V and 7 bases at J, with 14 bases in the middle. The germline V gene has CDR1 MNHNS and CDR2 SASEGT. The CDR3 DNA follows: TGTGCCAGCAGTGGCACTAGCACAGAGGAGCAGTACTTC. Residues: CASSGTSTEEQYF.

This clonotype was observed a few times. The rearrangement joins TRBV12-3 or TRBV12-4 to TRBJ2-3; D ambiguous. V dropped 5 bases and J dropped 4 bases, with 10 bases sitting between them. The CDR3 loop spans 13 amino acids. CDR3 loop: CASSRESADTQYF. The CDR3 DNA sequence: TGTGCCAGCAGTCGAGAATCGGCAGATACGCAGTATTTT.

This clonotype was seen only a few times. V is TRBV18 and J is TRBJ1-5; D is perhaps TRBD1 (6 bases). Trimming took off 3 bases at V and 3 bases at J, with 15 bases between the two ends. The CDR3 is 16 residues long. The germline gives CDR1 KGHSH, CDR2 LQKENI. The DNA for the CDR3 is TGTGCCAGCTCACCGGAGGGGGGGTATCTCAATCAGCCCCAGCATTTT. Its protein is CASSPEGGYLNQPQHF.